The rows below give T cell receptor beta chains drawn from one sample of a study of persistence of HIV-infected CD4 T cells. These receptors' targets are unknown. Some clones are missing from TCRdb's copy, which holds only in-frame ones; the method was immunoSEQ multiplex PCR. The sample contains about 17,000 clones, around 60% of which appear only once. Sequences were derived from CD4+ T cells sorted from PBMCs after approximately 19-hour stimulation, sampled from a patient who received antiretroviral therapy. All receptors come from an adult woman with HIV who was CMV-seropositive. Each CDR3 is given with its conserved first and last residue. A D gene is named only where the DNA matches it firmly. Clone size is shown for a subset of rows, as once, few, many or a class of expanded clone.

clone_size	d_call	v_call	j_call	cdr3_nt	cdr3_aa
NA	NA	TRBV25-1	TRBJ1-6	TGTGCCAGCATGGCAGGGTTGGGGTCACCCCTCCACTTT	CASMAGLGSPLHF
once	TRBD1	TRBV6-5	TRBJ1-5	TGTGCCAGCAGGCTGACAGGGAGCAATCAGCCCCAGCATTTT	CASRLTGSNQPQHF
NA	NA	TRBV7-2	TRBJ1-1	TGTGCCAGCAGCGCCACGAAGAACACTGAAGCTTTCTTT	CASSATKNTEAFF
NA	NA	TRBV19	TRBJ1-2	TGTGCCAGTAGTGCTCGAAAGACACTGGGATCCTATGGCTACACCTTC	CASSARKTLGSYGYTF
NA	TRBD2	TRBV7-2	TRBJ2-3	TGTGCCAGCAGCTTAGTCGGGACTACTCCCACAGATACGCAGTATTTT	CASSLVGTTPTDTQYF
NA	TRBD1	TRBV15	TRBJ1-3	TGTGCCACCAGCAGAGTGGGACAGGGGGCTGGAAACACCATATATTTT	CATSRVGQGAGNTIYF
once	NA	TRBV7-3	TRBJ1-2	TGTGCCAGCAGCTTAACTCCGGGGGCAGGAGGCTACACCTTC	CASSLTPGAGGYTF
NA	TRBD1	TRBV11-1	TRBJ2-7	TGTGCCAGCAGCCGAGGACAGGGCGCCTACGAGCAGTACTTC	CASSRGQGAYEQYF
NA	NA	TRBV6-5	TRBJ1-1	TGTGCCAGCAGTCCGCGTTCGGACACTGAAGCTTTCTTT	CASSPRSDTEAFF
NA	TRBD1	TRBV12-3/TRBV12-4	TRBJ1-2	TGTGCCAGCAGGGGACAGGGACAGAGAAGCTACACCTTC	CASRGQGQRSYTF
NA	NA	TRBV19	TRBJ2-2	TGTGCCAGTAGTATTCGACAGAGTGGGAACACCGGGGAGCTGTTTTTT	CASSIRQSGNTGELFF
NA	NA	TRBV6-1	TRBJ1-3	TGTGCCAGCAGTGAACTCAGTCCTTCCTCTGGAAACACCATATATTTT	CASSELSPSSGNTIYF
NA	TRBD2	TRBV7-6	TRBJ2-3	TGTGCCAGCAGCTTAGGGACTAGCGGGGCGCCCACAGATACGCAGTATTTT	CASSLGTSGAPTDTQYF
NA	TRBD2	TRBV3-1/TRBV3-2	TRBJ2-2	TGTGCCAGCAGCCAAGGGGTCGGTAGCGGGGTCGGCACCGGGGAGCTGTTTTTT	CASSQGVGSGVGTGELFF
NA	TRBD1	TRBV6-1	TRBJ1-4	TGTGCCAGCAGTGAAAATCACATGGCAGGGGGAGCCAGGCAGGGTTTT	CASSENHMAGGARQGF
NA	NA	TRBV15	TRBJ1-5	TGTGCCACCAGTAAGTGGGGGGAGAATCAGCCCCAGCATTTT	CATSKWGENQPQHF
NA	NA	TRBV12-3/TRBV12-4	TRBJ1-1	TGTGCCAGCAGTTTTGAATCGACTGAAGCTTTCTTT	CASSFESTEAFF